Listed here is a single T cell receptor beta chain. Sequencing used immunoSEQ multiplex PCR; TCRdb keeps in-frame clones, though not all of them. The table shows about 76,000 clones, with 94% occurring only once. This sample stems from a study of cytomegalovirus exposure and HLA in healthy donors. The ends lost 6 bases at V and 0 bases at J; junction bases unmatched: 2. The CDR3 sequence is 15 residues long. Germline V gene sequence: CDR1 KGHSH, CDR2 LQKENI. The donors were in the approximately 120-subject validation cohort; that cohort was separate from the approximately 730-subject first cohort. The V and J genes are TRBV18 and TRBJ2-3; 11 bases map to TRBD2. The TCR comes from a woman aged 18-29 years in good health and CMV-seropositive. Source material: PBMCs. The CDR3 sequence is CASSGTSGSTDTQYF. The CDR3 DNA sequence: TGTGCCAGCTCGGGGACTAGCGGAAGCACAGATACGCAGTATTTT.